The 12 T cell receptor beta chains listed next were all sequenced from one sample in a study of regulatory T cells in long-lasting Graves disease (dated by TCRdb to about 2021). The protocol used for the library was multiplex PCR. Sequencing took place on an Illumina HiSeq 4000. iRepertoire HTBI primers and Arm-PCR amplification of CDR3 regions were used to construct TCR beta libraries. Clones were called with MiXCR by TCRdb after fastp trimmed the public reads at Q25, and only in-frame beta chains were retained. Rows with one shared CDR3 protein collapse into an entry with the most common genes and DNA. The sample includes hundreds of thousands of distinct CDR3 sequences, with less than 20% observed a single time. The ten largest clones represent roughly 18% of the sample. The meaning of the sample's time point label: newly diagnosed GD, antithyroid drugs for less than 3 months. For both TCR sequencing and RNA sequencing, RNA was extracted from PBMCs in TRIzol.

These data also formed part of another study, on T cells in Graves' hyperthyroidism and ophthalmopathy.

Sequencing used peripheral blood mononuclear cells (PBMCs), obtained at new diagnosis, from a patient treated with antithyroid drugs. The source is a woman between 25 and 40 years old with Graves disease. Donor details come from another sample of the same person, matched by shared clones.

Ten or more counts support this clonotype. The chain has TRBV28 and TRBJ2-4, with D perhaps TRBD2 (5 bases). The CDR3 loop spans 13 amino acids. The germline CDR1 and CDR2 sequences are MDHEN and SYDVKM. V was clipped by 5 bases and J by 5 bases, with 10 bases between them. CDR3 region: CASSPSGQNIQYF. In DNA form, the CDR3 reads TGTGCCAGCAGTCCGAGCGGCCAAAACATTCAGTACTTC.

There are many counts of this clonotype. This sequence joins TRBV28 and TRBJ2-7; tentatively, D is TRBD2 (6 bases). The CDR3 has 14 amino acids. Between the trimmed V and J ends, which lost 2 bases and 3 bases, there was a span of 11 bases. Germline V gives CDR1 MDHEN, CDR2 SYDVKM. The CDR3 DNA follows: TGTGCCAGCAGTTTAATTGGCGGGAACTACGAGCAGTACTTC. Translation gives CASSLIGGNYEQYF.

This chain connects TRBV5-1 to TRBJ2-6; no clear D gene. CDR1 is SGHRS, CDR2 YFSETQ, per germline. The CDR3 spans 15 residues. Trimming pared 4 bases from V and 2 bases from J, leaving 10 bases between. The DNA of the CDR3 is TGCGCCAGCAGCCCAGATAAAGCTGGGGCCAACGTCCTGACTTTC. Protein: CASSPDKAGANVLTF.

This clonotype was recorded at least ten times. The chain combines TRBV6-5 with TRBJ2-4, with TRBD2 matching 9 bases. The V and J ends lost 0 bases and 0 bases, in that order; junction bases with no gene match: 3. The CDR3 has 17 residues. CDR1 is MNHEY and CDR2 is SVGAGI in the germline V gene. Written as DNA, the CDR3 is TGTGCCAGCAGTTACTCGCCTAGCGGGAAAGCCAAAAACATTCAGTACTTC. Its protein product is CASSYSPSGKAKNIQYF.

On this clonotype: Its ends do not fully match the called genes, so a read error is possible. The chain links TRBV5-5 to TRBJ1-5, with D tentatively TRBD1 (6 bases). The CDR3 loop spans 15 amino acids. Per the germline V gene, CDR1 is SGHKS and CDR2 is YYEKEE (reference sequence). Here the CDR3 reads CAGSRFWTDNQPQHF. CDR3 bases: TGTGCCGGCAGCCGGTTCTGGACAGACAATCAGCCCCAGCATTTT.

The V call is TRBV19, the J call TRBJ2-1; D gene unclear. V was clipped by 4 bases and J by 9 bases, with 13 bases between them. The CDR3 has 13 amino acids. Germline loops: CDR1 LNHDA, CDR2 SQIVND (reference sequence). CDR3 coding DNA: TGTGCCAGTAGTACCGGCAATAACTTTGAGCAGTTCTTC. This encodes CASSTGNNFEQFF.

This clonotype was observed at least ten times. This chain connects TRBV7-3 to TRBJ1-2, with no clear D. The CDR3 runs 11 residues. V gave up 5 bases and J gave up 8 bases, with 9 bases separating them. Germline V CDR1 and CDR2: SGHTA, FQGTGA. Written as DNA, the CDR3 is TGTGCCAGCAGCCCCGTAGTGGGCTACACCTTC. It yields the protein CASSPVVGYTF. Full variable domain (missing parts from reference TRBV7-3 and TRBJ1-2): GAGVSQTPSNKVTEKGKYVELRCDPISGHTALYWYRQSLGQGPEFLIYFQGTGAADDSGLPNDRFFAVRPEGSVSTLKIQRTERGDSAVYLCASSPVVGYTFGSGTRLTVV.

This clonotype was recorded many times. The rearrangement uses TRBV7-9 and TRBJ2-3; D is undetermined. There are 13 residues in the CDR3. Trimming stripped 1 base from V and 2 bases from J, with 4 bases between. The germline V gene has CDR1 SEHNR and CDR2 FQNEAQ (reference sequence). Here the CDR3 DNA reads TGTGCCAGCAGCTTAGTCGTCACAGATACGCAGTATTTT. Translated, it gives CASSLVVTDTQYF. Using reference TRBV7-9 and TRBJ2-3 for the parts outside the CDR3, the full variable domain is DTGVSQNPRHKITKRGQNVTFRCDPISEHNRLYWYRQTLGQGPEFLTYFQNEAQLEKSRLLSDRFSAERPKGSFSTLEIQRTEQGDSAMYLCASSLVVTDTQYFGPGTRLTVL.

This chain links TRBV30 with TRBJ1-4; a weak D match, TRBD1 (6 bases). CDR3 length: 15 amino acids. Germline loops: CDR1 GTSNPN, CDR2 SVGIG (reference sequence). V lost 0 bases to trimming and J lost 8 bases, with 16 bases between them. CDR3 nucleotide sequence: TGTGCCTGGAGTGTTTTAGCAGGGGCTAGCGAAAAACTGTTTTTT. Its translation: CAWSVLAGASEKLFF.

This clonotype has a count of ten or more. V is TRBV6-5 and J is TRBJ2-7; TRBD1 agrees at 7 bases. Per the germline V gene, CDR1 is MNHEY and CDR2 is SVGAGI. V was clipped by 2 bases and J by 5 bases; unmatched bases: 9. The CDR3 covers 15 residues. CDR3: CASSYGQERTNEQYF. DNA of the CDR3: TGTGCCAGCAGTTACGGACAGGAGCGAACCAACGAGCAGTACTTC.

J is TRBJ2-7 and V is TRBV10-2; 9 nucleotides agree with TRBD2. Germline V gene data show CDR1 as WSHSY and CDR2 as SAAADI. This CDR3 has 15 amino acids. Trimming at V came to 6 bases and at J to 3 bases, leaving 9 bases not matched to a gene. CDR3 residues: CASRGGRAKIYEQYF. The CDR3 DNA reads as TGCGCCAGCAGAGGCGGGAGGGCCAAGATCTACGAGCAGTACTTC.

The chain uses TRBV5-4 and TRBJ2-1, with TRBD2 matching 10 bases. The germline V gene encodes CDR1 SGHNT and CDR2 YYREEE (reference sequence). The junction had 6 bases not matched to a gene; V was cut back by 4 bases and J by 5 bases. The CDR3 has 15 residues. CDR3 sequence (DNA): TGTGCCAGCAGCGCCCCGGGACTAGCGCACAATGAGCAGTTCTTC. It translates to CASSAPGLAHNEQFF.